The next 31 T cell receptor beta chains were all read from a single sample in a study of blood T cell repertoires in COVID-19. TCRdb keeps only in-frame clones here, not all; method: immunoSEQ multiplex PCR. The sample lists roughly 380,000 clones, roughly 84% occurring once. Sequencing used PBMCs or T cells enriched from blood (not recorded which). The receptors were sampled from a young woman who had recovered from COVID-19.

The chain couples TRBV4-2 to TRBJ1-5; D uncertain. CDR3 size: 17 residues. Trimming left V 0 bases short and J 0 bases short, with 12 bases between. The germline gives CDR1 LGHNA, CDR2 YNFKEQ. This CDR3 is CASSQDPQVDSNQPQHF. The CDR3 nucleotides are TGTGCCAGCAGCCAAGACCCCCAAGTAGATAGCAATCAGCCCCAGCATTTT.

This chain's CDR3 is CASSLESEAFF. The CDR3 coding sequence is TGTGCCAGCAGTCTGGAGTCTGAAGCTTTCTTT. This sequence joins TRBV2 and TRBJ1-1; D remains ambiguous. The V end lost 5 bases, the J end lost 6 bases, and 7 bases lay between the germline ends. This CDR3 is built from 11 residues. Germline V CDR1 and CDR2: SNHLY, FYNNEI.

This rearrangement joins TRBV19 to TRBJ1-2; D remains ambiguous. There are 12 residues in the CDR3. The V gene's germline CDR1 is LNHDA and CDR2 SQIVND (reference sequence). The germline V and J ends were trimmed by 4 bases and 8 bases, with 11 bases remaining between them. The CDR3 DNA reads as TGTGCCAGTAGTAACGGAGCGAGGGGCTACACCTTC. It translates to CASSNGARGYTF.

This sequence joins TRBV4-1 and TRBJ1-2; D may be TRBD1 (5 bases). CDR1 and CDR2 (germline): MGHRA, YSYEKL. Trimming stripped 1 base from V and 3 bases from J, with 12 bases between. The CDR3 covers 15 residues. CDR3 protein: CASSQGGGDDYGYTF. Written as DNA, the CDR3 is TGCGCCAGCAGCCAAGGCGGGGGAGACGACTATGGCTACACCTTC.

The chain couples TRBV2 to TRBJ2-7, with D possibly being TRBD2 (6 bases). V lost 4 bases, J lost 6 bases, and 10 bases lay in between. This CDR3 region has 12 residues. Germline CDR1 is SNHLY and CDR2 is FYNNEI. The CDR3 nucleotides read TGTGCCAGCAGTGGGGGAGGCATCGAGCAGTACTTC. Residues: CASSGGGIEQYF.

The gene calls are TRBV5-1 and TRBJ1-2, with TRBD1 as a possible D gene (6 bases). Trimming cost V 3 bases and J 5 bases, with 14 bases left between them. The CDR3 extends over 14 amino acids. The germline CDR1 and CDR2 sequences are SGHRS and YFSETQ. The CDR3 DNA is TGCGCCAGCAGCTCCAGGACAGCCGGTTATGGCTACACCTTC. It codes for CASSSRTAGYGYTF.

The chain's CDR3 is CASSQEVERASTGELFF. CDR3 DNA: TGTGCCAGCAGCCAAGAAGTTGAGAGGGCGAGTACCGGGGAGCTGTTTTTT. The chain has TRBV4-2 and TRBJ2-2, with a weak D call TRBD2 (5 bases). The CDR3 has 17 amino acids. Trimming took off 0 bases at V and 5 bases at J, with 16 bases between the two ends. Germline V gives CDR1 LGHNA, CDR2 YNFKEQ.

This chain links TRBV6-5 with TRBJ2-3, with TRBD2 matching over 10 bases. The CDR3 is 16 residues long. Germline V lookup: CDR1 MNHEY, CDR2 SVGAGI. J gave up 4 bases and V 2 bases, and 6 bases lay outside the gene matches. The CDR3 sequence is CASSYRLAGVSDTQYF. CDR3 sequence (DNA): TGTGCCAGCAGTTACAGGCTAGCGGGAGTTTCAGATACGCAGTATTTT.

The chain carries TRBV5-4 and TRBJ2-2; 7 bases align to TRBD2. Germline V gene data show CDR1 as SGHNT and CDR2 as YYREEE (reference sequence). This CDR3 has 15 residues. V shed 5 bases and J 1 base; nucleotides not matched to a gene: 5. The CDR3 here is CASSTWGGNTGELFF. The CDR3 bases are TGTGCCAGCAGTACCTGGGGGGGGAACACCGGGGAGCTGTTTTTT.

This rearrangement joins TRBV6-5 to TRBJ1-2, with D unclear. Trimming took 6 bases from V and 3 from J, leaving 11 bases between them. The CDR3 is 13 amino acids. CDR1 and CDR2 from the germline V gene are MNHEY and SVGAGI. The chain's CDR3 is CASSPGTDYGYTF. Here the CDR3 DNA reads TGTGCCAGCAGCCCCGGTACAGACTATGGCTACACCTTC.

The rearrangement joins TRBV7-9 to TRBJ2-2; no definite D call. Per the germline V gene, CDR1 is SEHNR and CDR2 is FQNEAQ (reference sequence). V was shortened by 0 bases and J by 5 bases, with 7 bases between the two germline ends. This CDR3 contains 14 residues. CDR3 residues: CASSLASETGELFF. The DNA for the CDR3 is TGTGCCAGCAGCTTAGCGAGCGAGACCGGGGAGCTGTTTTTT. The entire variable domain, with the rest obtained from reference TRBV7-9 and TRBJ2-2, is as follows: DTGVSQNPRHKITKRGQNVTFRCDPISEHNRLYWYRQTLGQGPEFLTYFQNEAQLEKSRLLSDRFSAERPKGSFSTLEIQRTEQGDSAMYLCASSLASETGELFFGEGSRLTVL.

The sample holds one count of this clone. The V gene is TRBV10-3, the J gene TRBJ1-5; 10 bases map to TRBD1. The CDR3 is 13 amino acids. Trimming took 6 bases from V and 8 from J; bases not matched to a gene: 4. Germline V CDR1 and CDR2: ENHRY, SYGVKD. DNA for the CDR3: TGTGCCATCAGCCGGGACAGGGGAGAGCCCCAGCATTTT. Its protein is CAISRDRGEPQHF.

The J gene is TRBJ1-6, the V gene TRBV12-3 or TRBV12-4, with TRBD1 as a possible D gene (6 bases). The CDR3 is made up of 13 amino acids. Trimming removed 6 bases from V and 6 bases from J, with 9 bases in between. The CDR3 bases are TGTGCCAGCAGGGGGACAACTAATTCACCCCTCCACTTT. Amino acids: CASRGTTNSPLHF.

The chain combines TRBV6-5 with TRBJ1-1; D unclear. Trimming shortened V by 4 bases and J by 4 bases, and 10 bases separated the two germline ends. In germline, CDR1 is MNHEY, CDR2 SVGAGI. The CDR3 length is 13 residues. The CDR3 loop is CASSSYSGTEAFF. The CDR3 bases are TGTGCCAGCAGTTCGTACTCGGGCACTGAAGCTTTCTTT.

This CDR3 is CASSRGANQPQHF. Here the CDR3 DNA reads TGTGCCAGCAGCAGGGGCGCCAATCAGCCCCAGCATTTT. The J gene is TRBJ1-5, the V gene TRBV5-5; D possibly corresponds to TRBD1 (5 bases). Trimming removed 4 bases at V and 3 bases at J, with 8 bases between. CDR3 length equals 13 residues. The germline V gene has CDR1 SGHKS and CDR2 YYEKEE (reference sequence).

CDR3 sequence: CASSAGFYGYTF. The CDR3 region has the DNA TGTGCCAGCAGCGCAGGTTTCTATGGCTACACCTTC. The chain has TRBV6-5 and TRBJ1-2, with D unresolved. V shed 6 bases and J shed 4 bases, with 9 bases lying between them. Looked up from germline, CDR1 is MNHEY and CDR2 is SVGAGI. This CDR3 region has 12 residues.

The chain carries TRBV15 and TRBJ2-3; 7 bases agree with TRBD1. CDR1 is LNHNV and CDR2 is YYDKDF in the germline V gene (reference sequence). The CDR3 has 18 residues. The J segment lost 4 bases and the V segment lost 1 base, leaving 14 bases of the junction unmatched. The CDR3 region has the DNA TGTGCCACCAGCAGAGGGGGCGGCGGTCAGGGGGTCGCAGATACGCAGTATTTT. It encodes CATSRGGGGQGVADTQYF.

The chain is built from TRBV29-1 and TRBJ2-7, with 9 bases matching TRBD1. J gave up 5 bases and V 6 bases, and 8 bases lay outside the gene matches. Germline loops: CDR1 SQVTM, CDR2 ANQGSEA. This CDR3 contains 13 residues. The CDR3 here is CSVGTGRYHEQYF. Here the CDR3 DNA reads TGCAGCGTGGGGACAGGGAGATATCACGAGCAGTACTTC.

This chain joins TRBV7-2 and TRBJ2-2; TRBD2 aligns across 8 bases. Germline-derived CDR1 and CDR2 are SGHTA and FQGNSA. With V trimmed by 8 bases and J by 5 bases, 13 bases remained unmatched. The CDR3 sequence is 16 residues long. The CDR3 reads CASVPGGLRDTGELFF. The CDR3 DNA is TGTGCCAGCGTTCCGGGAGGGCTGCGGGATACCGGGGAGCTGTTTTTT.

The chain recombines TRBV6-5 with TRBJ1-2; D perhaps matches TRBD1 (6 bases). Looked up from germline, CDR1 is MNHEY and CDR2 is SVGAGI. The CDR3 covers 12 residues. Trimming cost V 6 bases and J 6 bases, with 11 bases left between them. DNA of the CDR3: TGTGCCAGCAGGGGACAAGGCGATGGCTACACCTTC. Its translation is CASRGQGDGYTF.

This clone was recorded a few times. This chain uses TRBV15 with TRBJ1-1, with 9 bases aligning to TRBD1. In germline, CDR1 is LNHNV, CDR2 YYDKDF (reference sequence). The CDR3 has 14 residues. V dropped 3 bases and J dropped 1; count of bases not matched to a gene: 0. The CDR3 loop is CATSRDRGNTEAFF. The CDR3 region has the DNA TGTGCCACCAGCAGGGACAGGGGGAACACTGAAGCTTTCTTT.

The chain carries TRBV7-9 and TRBJ2-1, with D maybe TRBD1 (5 bases). CDR1 is SEHNR and CDR2 is FQNEAQ in the germline V gene (reference sequence). Between the trimmed V and J ends, which lost 4 bases and 6 bases, there was a span of 16 bases. The CDR3 is made up of 15 amino acids. CDR3 sequence: CASSSWISGINEQFF. The DNA for the CDR3 is TGTGCCAGCAGCTCCTGGATTTCAGGGATCAATGAGCAGTTCTTC.

This clone was seen a handful of times. This chain's CDR3 is CASSLLGAQNSPLHF. CDR3 DNA sequence: TGTGCCAGCAGCCTCTTGGGGGCTCAGAATTCACCCCTCCACTTT. The V call is TRBV6-2 or TRBV6-3, the J call TRBJ1-6; tentatively, D is TRBD1 (6 bases). Trimming shortened V by 6 bases and J by 7 bases, and 16 bases separated the two germline ends. Germline CDR1 is MNHEY and CDR2 is SVGEGT. CDR3 length: 15 amino acids.

This chain uses TRBV2 with TRBJ1-4; 8 bases agree with TRBD1. Germline CDR1 reads SNHLY; CDR2 reads FYNNEI. With V trimmed by 2 bases and J by 7 bases, 9 bases remained unmatched. CDR3 length equals 16 residues. The CDR3, as DNA: TGTGCCAGCAGTGAAAATTGGGCAGGGGGCGGTGAAAAACTGTTTTTT. Translated, it gives CASSENWAGGGEKLFF.

V and J are TRBV2 and TRBJ1-2, with 8 bases lining up with TRBD1. J lost 6 bases, V lost 5 bases, and 14 bases had no gene match. Germline V gene data show CDR1 as SNHLY and CDR2 as FYNNEI. The CDR3 is 16 residues long. CDR3 nucleotides: TGTGCCAGCAGTAGACAATTAACCAGGGGGCTGGATGGCTACACCTTC. The encoded protein is CASSRQLTRGLDGYTF.

This chain links TRBV19 with TRBJ1-5; the D gene is possibly TRBD1 (5 bases). The germline CDR1 and CDR2 sequences are LNHDA and SQIVND (reference sequence). The CDR3 is made up of 14 amino acids. V gave up 5 bases and J gave up 5 bases, with 13 bases separating them. The CDR3 loop is CASSPQGGDQPQHF. The CDR3 coding sequence is TGTGCCAGTAGTCCCCAGGGAGGGGATCAGCCCCAGCATTTT.

The genes are TRBV3-1 (or the pseudogene TRBV3-2) and TRBJ2-7, with 8 bases lining up with TRBD1. This CDR3 spans 15 amino acids. Germline CDR1 reads LGHDT; CDR2 reads YNNKEL (reference sequence). The V segment lost 1 base and the J segment 3 bases; nucleotides outside the gene matches: 5. DNA of the CDR3: TGTGCCAGCAGCCAAGGGGTGACAGGGGACTACGAGCAGTACTTC. This gives the protein CASSQGVTGDYEQYF.

The chain couples TRBV4-2 to TRBJ1-2; possible D gene TRBD1, 5 bases. Germline-derived CDR1 and CDR2 are LGHNA and YNFKEQ. The ends were cut back, 1 base at V and 2 bases at J, with 11 bases in the middle. The CDR3 sequence is 15 residues long. CDR3 DNA: TGTGCCAGCAGCCAAGGATGGGGCGAAAACTATGGCTACACCTTC. It codes for CASSQGWGENYGYTF.

The J gene is TRBJ1-5, the V gene TRBV27; a possible D gene is TRBD1 (5 bases). V was shortened by 2 bases and J by 6 bases, with 14 bases between the two germline ends. The CDR3 spans 15 residues. Germline values: CDR1 MNHEY, CDR2 SMNVEV (reference sequence). This CDR3 is CASSLKGVVGQPQHF. The CDR3, as DNA: TGTGCCAGCAGTTTAAAAGGGGTCGTAGGTCAGCCCCAGCATTTT.

The V call is TRBV28, the J call TRBJ1-1; 7 bases agree with TRBD1. After removal of 5 bases from V and 1 base from J, the junction contained 10 bases not matched to a gene. In germline, CDR1 is MDHEN, CDR2 SYDVKM. The CDR3 runs 16 residues. CDR3 sequence (DNA): TGTGCCAGCAGTCCCCCCAGGCGACAGGGGAACACTGAAGCTTTCTTT. This codes for CASSPPRRQGNTEAFF.

The chain joins TRBV11-3 to TRBJ2-2; TRBD1 aligns across 8 bases. CDR1 is SGHNT and CDR2 is YENEEA in the germline V gene. The CDR3 consists of 14 residues. Unmatched junction bases numbered 3, after V lost 4 bases and J lost 5 bases. The CDR3 sequence: CASSSGQGTGELFF. CDR3 DNA: TGTGCCAGCAGCTCCGGACAGGGTACCGGGGAGCTGTTTTTT.